The present TCR beta chain was sequenced within a study of tumor-infiltrating lymphocytes in primary liver carcinoma. The tissue used was unsorted bulk material of 20-30 mg. RNA and DNA were co-extracted from it with the AllPrep DNA/RNA mini kit. Production of TCR beta cDNA used roughly 480 ng total RNA together with a constant-region primer. For TCR beta, libraries were produced by three nested multiplex PCR rounds using slightly modified ARM-PCR. Each of the first two PCR rounds ran around 10 cycles with TRBV1-TRBV30 forward and C-beta reverse primers. TCRdb used MiXCR to reprocess the multiplex PCR reads, holding one entry per CDR3 protein. The sample holds tens of thousands of distinct CDR3 sequences, around 82% seen once. The CDR3 is made up of 14 amino acids. Germline CDR1 MDHEN, CDR2 SYDVKM.

The chain recombines TRBV28 with TRBJ2-6; tentative D call: TRBD2 (6 bases). The TCR was taken from a man aged 40-55 years with primary liver carcinoma and hepatitis B virus infection. Specimen: liver tumor tissue from sampling region 5. Sample subset: tumor region T5, tumor centre. This chain's CDR3 is CVVGGLTGANVLTF. As DNA, the CDR3 is TGTGTTGTCGGGGGACTTACTGGGGCCAACGTCCTGACTTTC.